The rows below give T cell receptor beta chains drawn from one sample of a study of T cells in localized non-small cell lung cancer. The method was immunoSEQ multiplex PCR; TCRdb's version includes in-frame clones alone and lacks a portion of them. The table has about 130,000 clones, about 89% seen once; the top ten hold around 1.7%. Sequencing used peripheral blood, obtained before any cancer treatment. Every receptor here comes from a female donor of 60 years or more with stage I lung adenocarcinoma. CDR3s include the opening cysteine and the closing phenylalanine or tryptophan. Fields, in order: D gene, clone size, J gene, V gene, CDR3 DNA, CDR3 protein. D genes are given only for firm matches. Size values are once, few and many counts, or a class for expanded clones, and some rows have none.

d_call: TRBD2; clone_size: -; j_call: TRBJ2-7; v_call: TRBV7-2; cdr3_nt: TGTGCCAGCACCTTTAGCGGGGGGGCCTACGAGCAGTACTTC; cdr3_aa: CASTFSGGAYEQYF
d_call: -; clone_size: few; j_call: TRBJ2-3; v_call: TRBV19; cdr3_nt: TGTGCCAGTAGTATGTCGCGGGAACTATTTAAGACAGATACGCAGTATTTT; cdr3_aa: CASSMSRELFKTDTQYF
d_call: TRBD2; clone_size: -; j_call: TRBJ2-7; v_call: TRBV28; cdr3_nt: TGTGCCAGCAGTTACACGGGTGCGGGAGGGCCTTACGAGCAGTACTTC; cdr3_aa: CASSYTGAGGPYEQYF
d_call: -; clone_size: -; j_call: TRBJ2-5; v_call: TRBV5-1; cdr3_nt: TGCGCCAGCAGCGGACAGAATAAAGAGACCCAGTACTTC; cdr3_aa: CASSGQNKETQYF
d_call: TRBD1; clone_size: -; j_call: TRBJ2-4; v_call: TRBV19; cdr3_nt: TGTGCCAGTAGTATAGATGATCAGGGGGCGAGCGCCAAAAACATTCAGTACTTC; cdr3_aa: CASSIDDQGASAKNIQYF
d_call: TRBD1; clone_size: once; j_call: TRBJ2-3; v_call: TRBV10-3; cdr3_nt: TGTGCCATCAGGGGACAGGGGGCCGGAACAGATACGCAGTATTTT; cdr3_aa: CAIRGQGAGTDTQYF
d_call: -; clone_size: -; j_call: TRBJ2-3; v_call: TRBV5-1; cdr3_nt: TGCGCCAGCAGCATCACAGCGGGCACAGATACGCAGTATTTT; cdr3_aa: CASSITAGTDTQYF
d_call: -; clone_size: -; j_call: TRBJ2-1; v_call: TRBV7-9; cdr3_nt: TGTGCCAGCACCCCCGGTACCGAGCAGTTCTTC; cdr3_aa: CASTPGTEQFF
d_call: -; clone_size: -; j_call: TRBJ1-1; v_call: TRBV18; cdr3_nt: TGTGCCAGCTCACCACTCAGGGTGAGGGTTGTAAGCACTGAAGCTTTCTTT; cdr3_aa: CASSPLRVRVVSTEAFF
d_call: TRBD1; clone_size: -; j_call: TRBJ2-3; v_call: TRBV10-2; cdr3_nt: TGCGCCAGCATAAATTTGGCCGCCACAGGGGTCGGCACAGATACGCAGTATTTT; cdr3_aa: CASINLAATGVGTDTQYF
d_call: TRBD1; clone_size: -; j_call: TRBJ2-5; v_call: TRBV5-4; cdr3_nt: TGTGCCAGCACCCCAGGGACAGGCCGCGGGTCGGAAGAGACCCAGTACTTC; cdr3_aa: CASTPGTGRGSEETQYF
d_call: -; clone_size: -; j_call: TRBJ1-3; v_call: TRBV9; cdr3_nt: TGTGCCAGCAGCTCCGAGCCGGTTAAGTCTGGAAACACCATATATTTT; cdr3_aa: CASSSEPVKSGNTIYF
d_call: -; clone_size: few; j_call: TRBJ2-7; v_call: TRBV7-9; cdr3_nt: TGTGCCAGCAGCTATACTGGGGAGCAGTACTTC; cdr3_aa: CASSYTGEQYF
d_call: TRBD1; clone_size: -; j_call: TRBJ1-4; v_call: TRBV7-8; cdr3_nt: TGTGCCAGCAGCTTCCCCTCCGGGGGACAGGGTGAATTCAATGAAAAACTGTTTTTT; cdr3_aa: CASSFPSGGQGEFNEKLFF
d_call: -; clone_size: -; j_call: TRBJ1-1; v_call: TRBV28; cdr3_nt: TGTGCCAGCAGTTTATTGGGGCTGGCTGAAGCTTTCTTT; cdr3_aa: CASSLLGLAEAFF
d_call: TRBD2; clone_size: once; j_call: TRBJ2-1; v_call: TRBV2; cdr3_nt: TGTGCCAGCAGTGAAGCGCTTGGCGGGAGTAGAAATGAGCAGTTCTTC; cdr3_aa: CASSEALGGSRNEQFF